This T cell receptor (beta chain) was recovered during a study of T cells in Graves' hyperthyroidism and ophthalmopathy. Study-level background: The blood sample was taken at first diagnosis, before treatment began. Study-wide findings and caveats: A 13 V-J model separated ophthalmopathy from stable hyperthyroidism.

This clonotype was counted a few times. As yet, its antigen is unknown. Using RNA transcripts as the source, TCR beta CDR3 regions were amplified. Researchers ran a first-round RT-PCR on the TCR CDR3 using the HTBI primer set. TCRdb re-derived calls from the multiplex PCR reads in MiXCR, one entry per CDR3 protein. The profile shows 660,000 or so distinct CDR3 sequences, more than 20% of them singletons. Exclusion of a patient resulted from uncontrolled infection, other autoimmune disease, pregnancy or lactation. V dropped 4 bases and J dropped 2; count of bases not matched to a gene: 6. CDR3 length: 16 residues.

The sequence derives from a man under 40 with Graves' ophthalmopathy. The sample taken for sequencing was blood. The chain carries TRBV12-3 or TRBV12-4 and TRBJ2-1; 9 bases map to TRBD2. The CDR3 DNA reads TGTGCCAGCAGTTCCTCTAGCGGGACCACCTACAATGAGCAGTTCTTC. This encodes CASSSSSGTTYNEQFF.